The T cell receptor beta chain described here comes from a study of T cell responses to AZD1222 COVID-19 vaccine. This clone was picked up a small number of times. Antigen unknown. CDR1 SGHTA and CDR2 FQGNSA come from the germline V gene. Trimming cost V 4 bases and J 5 bases, with 14 bases left between them. The CDR3 runs 14 residues. Profiling relied on immunoSEQ multiplex PCR, and the TCRdb table lists in-frame clones only, not all of them. The sample lists 130,000 or so clones; around 90% were seen once. Study conclusions and caveats: Nearly half of spike-specific TCRs reportedly go after variant regions that carry no mutations.

The chain combines TRBV7-2 with TRBJ1-1, with D uncertain. The sample in question was peripheral blood, obtained 28 days after the second AZD1222 dose. The TCR sequence derives from an adult who received the AZD1222 COVID-19 vaccine. CDR3 nucleotides: TGTGCCAGCAGCTGGGCTAGGCCTCAGACTGAAGCTTTCTTT. Protein: CASSWARPQTEAFF.